What follows are 16 T cell receptor beta chains derived from one specimen sequenced in a study of beta chain features in type 1 diabetes. The entirety of the isolated RNA underwent reverse transcription, so expressed TCRB transcripts were sequenced. TCRdb keeps only in-frame clones here, not all; method: immunoSEQ multiplex PCR. Of roughly 280,000 clones listed, roughly 25% are singletons. Antigens of these TCRs are unknown. Findings and limits, study-wide: There was a moderate but significant shortening of TCRB CDR3s in all four CD4+ subsets of Type 1 diabetes patients.

The sequencing input was naive CD4+ T cells from blood. Receptors originate from a young woman with type 1 diabetes.

This clone was picked up a small number of times. The genes are TRBV18 and TRBJ2-5, with 12 nucleotides matching TRBD2. Unmatched junction bases numbered 10, after V lost 3 bases and J lost 2 bases. This CDR3 spans 18 amino acids. Germline V gene sequence: CDR1 KGHSH, CDR2 LQKENI. CDR3 sequence reads: CASSPRLRTSGEQETQYF. For the CDR3, the DNA is TGTGCCAGCTCACCTCGACTGCGGACTAGCGGGGAACAAGAGACCCAGTACTTC.

V and J are TRBV5-1 and TRBJ1-1, with D perhaps matching TRBD1 (6 bases). The CDR3 has 15 residues. Per the germline V gene, CDR1 is SGHRS and CDR2 is YFSETQ. V gave up 0 bases and J gave up 7 bases, with 16 bases separating them. The CDR3 loop is CASSLVPSQGGEAFF. CDR3 DNA sequence: TGCGCCAGCAGCTTGGTGCCCTCACAGGGCGGTGAAGCTTTCTTT.

The chain is built from TRBV18 and TRBJ2-7; possible D gene TRBD1, 5 bases. Looked up from germline, CDR1 is KGHSH and CDR2 is LQKENI. The V end lost 1 base, the J end lost 5 bases, and 12 bases lay between the germline ends. The CDR3 length is 14 residues. CDR3 DNA: TGTGCCAGCTCACCACTTCAGGGCCCGGACGAGCAGTACTTC. It yields the protein CASSPLQGPDEQYF.

The chain recombines TRBV9 with TRBJ2-7; 9 nucleotides match TRBD2. The CDR3 sequence is 15 residues long. With 2 bases clipped from V and 0 bases from J, the junction kept 3 bases outside the gene matches. Germline loops: CDR1 SGDLS, CDR2 YYNGEE. The CDR3 bases are TGTGCCAGCAGCGTGGCTAGCGGGACCTCCTACGAGCAGTACTTC. Translation: CASSVASGTSYEQYF.

This clone was found a few times. The J gene is TRBJ2-3, the V gene TRBV15, with 12 bases aligning to TRBD2. CDR3 size: 15 residues. CDR1 and CDR2 (germline): LNHNV, YYDKDF (reference sequence). Trimming cost V 6 bases and J 9 bases; bases outside gene matches: 10. As DNA, the CDR3 is TGTGCCACCAGGAACAAAGCTCTAGCGGGAGGGACGCAGTATTTT. Protein: CATRNKALAGGTQYF.

This clone was detected a few times. This chain joins TRBV29-1 and TRBJ2-3; 9 bases fit TRBD1. This CDR3 has 17 residues. V dropped 8 bases and J dropped 4; count of bases not matched to a gene: 19. Per the germline V gene, CDR1 is SQVTM and CDR2 is ANQGSEA. CDR3 nucleotides: TGCAGCTCCCGACCCAGGGCCGGGACAGGGACCCCAGATACGCAGTATTTT. Protein sequence: CSSRPRAGTGTPDTQYF.

This clone was observed a few times. V and J are TRBV5-1 and TRBJ2-1; D may be TRBD2 (6 bases). There are 15 residues in the CDR3. Germline CDR1 is SGHRS and CDR2 is YFSETQ. Trimming stripped 1 base from V and 0 bases from J, with 8 bases between. Written as DNA, the CDR3 is TGCGCCAGCAGCTTGACCGGGAGCTCCTACAATGAGCAGTTCTTC. This gives the protein CASSLTGSSYNEQFF.

This clone was counted between two and nine times. V gene TRBV30 combines with J gene TRBJ2-3; 13 bases align to TRBD2. CDR3 size: 14 residues. The trim removed 2 bases at V and 7 bases at J, leaving 3 bases unmatched. Germline V gene data show CDR1 as GTSNPN and CDR2 as SVGIG (reference sequence). CDR3 DNA sequence: TGTGCCTGGAGTCAACTAGCGGGAGGGAATACGCAGTATTTT. Encoded protein: CAWSQLAGGNTQYF.

V gene TRBV11-2 combines with J gene TRBJ2-1, with D possibly matching TRBD1 (6 bases). Trimming removed 3 bases from V and 6 bases from J, with 6 bases in between. Germline V gene data show CDR1 as SGHAT and CDR2 as FQNNGV. CDR3 size: 12 residues. The CDR3 loop reads CASSFRGNEQFF. CDR3 nucleotide sequence: TGTGCCAGCAGCTTCAGGGGCAATGAGCAGTTCTTC.

This clone was seen a handful of times. This sequence joins TRBV9 and TRBJ2-1; TRBD1 is a possible D gene (5 bases). With 2 bases removed from V and 2 bases from J, the gap between germline ends came to 14 bases. Per germline, CDR1 SGDLS and CDR2 YYNGEE. This CDR3 comprises 16 residues. The CDR3 here is CASSVSQGSAYNEQFF. CDR3 in DNA: TGTGCCAGCAGCGTCTCTCAGGGAAGTGCCTACAATGAGCAGTTCTTC.

CDR3 DNA: TGTGCCAGCAGCGTAGGAGGACAGCTTTATCAGCCCCAGCATTTT. Protein: CASSVGGQLYQPQHF. The rearrangement links TRBV9 to TRBJ1-5; a possible D gene is TRBD1 (6 bases). Germline V gene sequence: CDR1 SGDLS, CDR2 YYNGEE. This CDR3 contains 15 residues. V was clipped by 0 bases and J by 5 bases, with 12 bases between them.

In its sample, this clone was seen a few times. The rearrangement links TRBV7-2 to TRBJ1-4; 7 nucleotides line up with TRBD1. The CDR3 runs 15 residues. Looked up from germline, CDR1 is SGHTA and CDR2 is FQGNSA. V was clipped by 3 bases and J by 4 bases; unmatched bases: 5. CDR3 sequence (DNA): TGTGCCAGCAGCTTGTCGACAGGGCTTAATGAAAAACTGTTTTTT. This gives the protein CASSLSTGLNEKLFF.

The chain recombines TRBV18 with TRBJ1-2, with TRBD1 matching over 8 bases. Trimming took 1 base from V and 6 from J; bases not matched to a gene: 4. The CDR3 sequence is 14 residues long. CDR1 KGHSH and CDR2 LQKENI come from the germline V gene. CDR3 sequence reads: CASSPRAGQDGYTF. In DNA, the CDR3 is TGTGCCAGCTCACCACGGGCGGGACAGGATGGCTACACCTTC.

The V gene is TRBV10-3, the J gene TRBJ2-1; D unresolved. The germline V and J ends were trimmed by 0 bases and 12 bases, with 9 bases remaining between them. The CDR3 loop spans 12 amino acids. Germline assignment: CDR1 ENHRY and CDR2 SYGVKD. The CDR3 sequence: CAISESSPMQFF. CDR3 sequence (DNA): TGTGCCATCAGTGAGTCGTCCCCAATGCAGTTCTTC.

V gene TRBV27 combines with J gene TRBJ1-1; D is possibly TRBD1 (6 bases). V lost 4 bases to trimming and J lost 3 bases, with 15 bases between them. The CDR3 is made up of 15 amino acids. Germline V gene lookup returns CDR1 MNHEY and CDR2 SMNVEV (reference sequence). The CDR3 region has the DNA TGTGCCAGCAGTTCCCGACAGGATCTATACACTGAAGCTTTCTTT. Translated: CASSSRQDLYTEAFF.

There are a few counts of this clone. V gene TRBV28 combines with J gene TRBJ2-3; 8 bases match TRBD1. J was trimmed by 3 bases and V by 1 base; bases with no gene match: 6. CDR1 and CDR2 from the germline V gene are MDHEN and SYDVKM. There are 16 residues in the CDR3. The CDR3 DNA sequence: TGTGCCAGCAGTTTATTTCAGGGGGCGCTGACAGATACGCAGTATTTT. Translating gives CASSLFQGALTDTQYF.